One sample yielded the 13 T cell receptor beta chains listed below, sequenced in a study of regulatory T cells in long-lasting Graves disease. The time point denotes: persistent/refractory GD, antithyroid drugs over 5 years with positive TRAb. The TCR library was prepared using RNA isolated from PBMCs. Construction of TCR beta libraries relied on iRepertoire HTBI primers and on Arm-PCR targeting CDR3 regions. TCRdb processed the multiplex PCR reads anew with MiXCR; each CDR3 protein has one entry. The sample consists of around 430,000 distinct CDR3 sequences, around a fifth of them appearing once. The sequencing used peripheral blood mononuclear cells (PBMCs), collected when the disease was refractory, from a patient treated with antithyroid drugs. Receptors originate from a female donor with Graves disease.

CDR3 in DNA: TGTGCCAGCAGCTTGGACAGGGGCCCAACTAATGAAAAACTGTTTTTT. Amino acids: CASSLDRGPTNEKLFF. J is TRBJ1-4 and V is TRBV5-6; 7 bases fit TRBD1. The CDR3 totals 16 residues. The J segment lost 0 bases and the V segment lost 0 bases, leaving 2 bases of the junction unmatched. Germline V gene data show CDR1 as SGHDT and CDR2 as YYEEEE.

For this clonotype: At one boundary the junction diverges from the germline segment, which might be a read error. The chain carries TRBV7-9 and TRBJ2-7; TRBD1 aligns across 7 bases. Germline V gene sequence: CDR1 SEHNR, CDR2 FQNEAQ (reference sequence). This CDR3 is built from 13 residues. The CDR3 region is CASSNRDSDEQHF. Written as DNA, the CDR3 is TGTGCCAGCAGCAACCGGGACAGTGACGAGCAGCACTTC.

This clonotype has a handful of counts. The J gene is TRBJ2-7, the V gene TRBV5-1; TRBD1 aligns across 8 bases. The CDR3 covers 15 residues. J lost 7 bases, V lost 4 bases, and 13 bases had no gene match. Germline CDR1 reads SGHRS; CDR2 reads YFSETQ. CDR3 sequence (DNA): TGCGCCAGCAGCGGGGGGACAGGAGTTTACGTGGAGCAGTACTTC. Encoded protein: CASSGGTGVYVEQYF.

Ten or more counts support this clonotype. V gene TRBV6-2 or TRBV6-3 combines with J gene TRBJ1-4; TRBD1 might be the D (6 bases). In germline, CDR1 is MNHEY, CDR2 SVGEGT. The length of the CDR3 is 14 residues. V dropped 6 bases and J dropped 7 bases, with 15 bases sitting between them. The chain's CDR3 is CASRPGQRGEKLFF. For the CDR3, the DNA is TGTGCCAGCAGACCAGGACAGAGAGGTGAAAAACTGTTTTTT.

There are a few counts of this clonotype. This may be a read error, as it is one base from a much larger clone. The J gene is TRBJ1-6, the V gene TRBV7-9; 7 bases agree with TRBD1. The CDR3 is 14 amino acids. Trimming removed 5 bases from V and 7 bases from J; junction bases left unmatched: 5. Per germline, CDR1 SEHNR and CDR2 FQNEAQ (reference sequence). CDR3 residues: CASSRQGWNSPLHF. CDR3 nucleotide sequence: TGTGCCAGCAGCCGACAGGGATGGAATTCACCCCTCCACTTT.

The chain links TRBV9 to TRBJ1-2, with 9 positions matching TRBD1. Germline lookup yields CDR1 SGDLS and CDR2 YYNGEE. The CDR3 has 15 amino acids. Unmatched junction bases numbered 8, after V lost 4 bases and J lost 4 bases. Written as DNA, the CDR3 is TGTGCCAGCAGCTCGCACAGGGGGCTGGGCTATGGCTACACCTTC. This sequence encodes CASSSHRGLGYGYTF.

In this sample, this clonotype turned up many times. V and J are TRBV7-2 and TRBJ2-1; 12 bases agree with TRBD1. Per the germline V gene, CDR1 is SGHTA and CDR2 is FQGNSA. V was pared by 4 bases and J by 3 bases, with 7 bases of the junction left unmatched. The CDR3 consists of 17 residues. The CDR3 DNA follows: TGTGCCAGCAGCTCGGGACAGGGGGCCATATTCTACAATGAGCAGTTCTTC. This encodes CASSSGQGAIFYNEQFF.

This clonotype showed up many times. CDR3 region: CASREGLAVPYEQYF. The DNA of the CDR3 is TGTGCCAGCAGGGAGGGACTAGCGGTACCCTACGAGCAGTACTTC. The gene calls are TRBV6-1 and TRBJ2-7; TRBD2 agrees at 11 bases. Germline CDR1 and CDR2: MNHNS and SASEGT. V lost 6 bases and J lost 2; bases outside the gene matches: 6. CDR3 length: 15 amino acids.

The chain employs TRBV5-1 and TRBJ2-7; D uncertain. Trimming removed 2 bases from V and 5 bases from J, with 17 bases in between. Germline loops: CDR1 SGHRS, CDR2 YFSETQ. The CDR3 consists of 15 residues. The CDR3 DNA sequence: TGCGCCAGCAGCTTTCGTCAGGCCTCGATCGACGAGCAGTACTTC. The encoded protein is CASSFRQASIDEQYF. Looking up the rest from reference TRBV5-1 and TRBJ2-7 gives the full variable domain: KAGVTQTPRYLIKTRGQQVTLSCSPISGHRSVSWYQQTPGQGLQFLFEYFSETQRNKGNFPGRFSGRQFSNSRSEMNVSTLELGDSALYLCASSFRQASIDEQYFGPGTRLTVT.

Remarks on this clonotype: This sequence may be a read error, since a much larger clone differs from it by one base. The J gene is TRBJ1-5, the V gene TRBV20-1; D is unresolved. The CDR3 runs 13 residues. Germline V CDR1 and CDR2: DFQATT, SNEGSKA (reference sequence). CDR3 nucleotide sequence: TGCATTGCTGGCCTCAGCGAGAATCAGCCCCAGCATTTT. This translates into CIAGLSENQPQHF.

Only a few counts were recorded for this clonotype. The chain links TRBV24-1 to TRBJ1-5, with a tentative D call TRBD1 (6 bases). The CDR3 extends over 14 amino acids. The germline V gene has CDR1 KGHDR and CDR2 SFDVKD. The V end was cut by 3 bases, the J end by 6 bases, with 11 bases between. Here the CDR3 DNA reads TGTGCCACCAGTGATCCAGGGGTAAGTCAGCCCCAGCATTTT. Its protein is CATSDPGVSQPQHF.

This chain's CDR3 is CSARDGFYEQYF. CDR3 coding DNA: TGCAGTGCTAGAGACGGATTCTACGAGCAGTACTTC. The chain carries TRBV20-1 and TRBJ2-7; D is unclear. CDR3 length: 12 residues. The germline V gene encodes CDR1 DFQATT and CDR2 SNEGSKA (reference sequence). V lost 0 bases, J lost 3 bases, and 6 bases lay in between.

This clonotype occurred many times. This chain connects TRBV12-3 or TRBV12-4 to TRBJ1-1; possible D gene TRBD1, 6 bases. V was shortened by 3 bases and J by 1 base, with 18 bases between the two germline ends. The CDR3 has 17 residues. The CDR3: CASSFKQGSDGNTEAFF. The DNA for the CDR3 is TGTGCCAGCAGTTTTAAACAGGGAAGTGACGGGAACACTGAAGCTTTCTTT.